This T cell receptor (beta chain) was sequenced for a study of cytomegalovirus exposure and HLA in healthy donors. On this clone itself: What it binds is not known.

Whole-study results and caveats: Earlier analysis yielded a pattern in which most TCR beta V segments were productive about 90% or about 30% of the time.

The germline V and J ends were trimmed by 0 bases and 5 bases, with 7 bases remaining between them. Germline V gives CDR1 SGHDN, CDR2 FVKESK. The CDR3 length is 13 residues. PCR was performed using 60 Vbeta and 13 Jbeta primers. The method was immunoSEQ multiplex PCR; TCRdb's version includes in-frame clones alone and lacks a portion of them. The sample lists some 110,000 clones, about a tenth occurring once. The chain employs TRBV14 and TRBJ1-2, with D possibly being TRBD1 (5 bases). The source is a man aged 40-49 years in good health and CMV-seropositive. Sequencing input: PBMCs. CDR3 bases: TGTGCCAGCAGCCAAGATCAGGGATATGGCTACACCTTC. Translated, it gives CASSQDQGYGYTF. Variable domain in full (rest from reference TRBV14 and TRBJ1-2): EAGVTQFPSHSVIEKGQTVTLRCDPISGHDNLYWYRRVMGKEIKFLLHFVKESKQDESGMPNNRFLAERTGGTYSTLKVQPAELEDSGVYFCASSQDQGYGYTFGSGTRLTVV.